This TCR beta chain was captured by sequencing in a study of control samples from healthy donors and cancer patients. The repertoire was sequenced with immunoSEQ multiplex PCR; TCRdb's copy has only in-frame clones and lacks some. The sample has around 150,000 clones, 70% to 90% seen once. V was pared by 3 bases and J by 4 bases, with 3 bases between. Looked up from germline, CDR1 is SGHNT and CDR2 is YYREEE (reference sequence). This CDR3 region has 11 residues. The sample taken for sequencing was blood. The chain uses TRBV5-4 and TRBJ2-3, with D uncertain. This clonotype was obtained from a man in his thirties or forties in good health. CDR3 residues: CASSSSDTQYF. DNA for the CDR3: TGTGCCAGCAGCTCTTCAGATACGCAGTATTTT.